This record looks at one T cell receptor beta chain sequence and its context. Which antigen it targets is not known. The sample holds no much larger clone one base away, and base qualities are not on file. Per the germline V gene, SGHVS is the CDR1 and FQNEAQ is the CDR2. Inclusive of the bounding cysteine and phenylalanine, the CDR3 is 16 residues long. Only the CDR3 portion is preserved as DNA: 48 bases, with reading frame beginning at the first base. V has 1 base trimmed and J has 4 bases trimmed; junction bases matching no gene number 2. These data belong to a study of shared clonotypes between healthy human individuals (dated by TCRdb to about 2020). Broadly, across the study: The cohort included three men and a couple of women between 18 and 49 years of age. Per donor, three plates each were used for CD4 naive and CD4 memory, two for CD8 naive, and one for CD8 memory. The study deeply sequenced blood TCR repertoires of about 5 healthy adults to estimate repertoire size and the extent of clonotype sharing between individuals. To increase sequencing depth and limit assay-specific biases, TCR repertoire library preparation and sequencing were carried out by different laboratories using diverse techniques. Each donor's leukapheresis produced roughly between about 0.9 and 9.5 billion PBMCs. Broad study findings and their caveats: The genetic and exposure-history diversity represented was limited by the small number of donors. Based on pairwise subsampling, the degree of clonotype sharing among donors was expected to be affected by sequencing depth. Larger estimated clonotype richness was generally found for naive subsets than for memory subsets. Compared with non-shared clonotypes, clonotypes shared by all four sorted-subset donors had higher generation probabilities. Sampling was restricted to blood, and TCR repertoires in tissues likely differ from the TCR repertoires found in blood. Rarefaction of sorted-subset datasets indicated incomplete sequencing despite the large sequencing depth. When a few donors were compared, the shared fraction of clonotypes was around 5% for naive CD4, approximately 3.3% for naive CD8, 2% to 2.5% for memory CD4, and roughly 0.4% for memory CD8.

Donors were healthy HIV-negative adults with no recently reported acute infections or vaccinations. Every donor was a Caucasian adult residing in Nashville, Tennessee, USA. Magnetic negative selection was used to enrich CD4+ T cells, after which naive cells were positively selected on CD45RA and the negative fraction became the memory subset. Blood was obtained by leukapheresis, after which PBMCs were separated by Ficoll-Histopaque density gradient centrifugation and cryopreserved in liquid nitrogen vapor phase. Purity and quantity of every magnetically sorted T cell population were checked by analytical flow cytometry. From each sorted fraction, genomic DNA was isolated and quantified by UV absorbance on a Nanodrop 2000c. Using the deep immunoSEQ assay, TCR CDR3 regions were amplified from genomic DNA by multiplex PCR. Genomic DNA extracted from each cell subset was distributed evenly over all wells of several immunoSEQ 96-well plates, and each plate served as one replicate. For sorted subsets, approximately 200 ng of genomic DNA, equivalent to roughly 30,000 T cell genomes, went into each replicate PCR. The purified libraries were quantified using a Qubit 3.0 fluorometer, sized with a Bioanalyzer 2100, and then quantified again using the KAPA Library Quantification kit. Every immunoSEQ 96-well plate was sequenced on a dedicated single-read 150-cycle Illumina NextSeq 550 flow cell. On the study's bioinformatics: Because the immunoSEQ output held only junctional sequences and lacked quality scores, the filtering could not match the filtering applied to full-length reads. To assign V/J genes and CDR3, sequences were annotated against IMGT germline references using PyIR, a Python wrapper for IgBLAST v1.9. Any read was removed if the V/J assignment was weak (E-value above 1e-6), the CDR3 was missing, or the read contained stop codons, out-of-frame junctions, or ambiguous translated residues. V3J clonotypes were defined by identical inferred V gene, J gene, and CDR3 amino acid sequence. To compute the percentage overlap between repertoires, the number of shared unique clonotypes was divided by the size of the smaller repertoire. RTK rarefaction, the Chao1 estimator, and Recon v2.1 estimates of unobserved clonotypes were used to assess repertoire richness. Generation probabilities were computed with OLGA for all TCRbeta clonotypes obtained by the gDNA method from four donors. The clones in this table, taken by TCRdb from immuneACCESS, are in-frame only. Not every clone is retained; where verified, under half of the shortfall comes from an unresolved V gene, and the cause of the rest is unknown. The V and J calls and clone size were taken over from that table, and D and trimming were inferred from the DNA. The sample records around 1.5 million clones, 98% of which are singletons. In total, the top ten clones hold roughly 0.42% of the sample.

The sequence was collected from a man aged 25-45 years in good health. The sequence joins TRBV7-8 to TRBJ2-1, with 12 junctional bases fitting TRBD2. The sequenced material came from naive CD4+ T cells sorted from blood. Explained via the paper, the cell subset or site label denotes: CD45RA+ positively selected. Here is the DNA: TGTGCCAGCAGCTTAGTAGGGACTAGCGGGTACAATGAGCAGTTCTTC. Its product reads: CASSLVGTSGYNEQFF.